This entry describes one TCR beta chain. Its antigen is not known. V lost 3 bases and J 2 bases, leaving 7 bases between the germline ends. This CDR3 is built from 13 residues. This record comes from a study of T cell responses to AZD1222 COVID-19 vaccine. Study outcomes and limitations: Repertoire sampling was restricted to post-peak T cell response timepoints. Unmutated variant regions reportedly attract nearly half of all spike-specific TCRs. Spike-specific TCR depth and breadth grew after two AZD1222 doses.

Method: immunoSEQ multiplex PCR; TCRdb's copy keeps in-frame clones and lacks some. The sample carries 120,000 or so clones, around 84% recorded once. This TCR was sampled from an adult who received the AZD1222 COVID-19 vaccine. The chain recombines TRBV12-3 or TRBV12-4 with TRBJ1-2; D not resolved. Sequenced here: peripheral blood, sampled 28 days after the second AZD1222 dose. This CDR3 is CASSLGRNYGYTF. CDR3 nucleotides: TGTGCCAGCAGTTTGGGCAGGAACTATGGCTACACCTTC.